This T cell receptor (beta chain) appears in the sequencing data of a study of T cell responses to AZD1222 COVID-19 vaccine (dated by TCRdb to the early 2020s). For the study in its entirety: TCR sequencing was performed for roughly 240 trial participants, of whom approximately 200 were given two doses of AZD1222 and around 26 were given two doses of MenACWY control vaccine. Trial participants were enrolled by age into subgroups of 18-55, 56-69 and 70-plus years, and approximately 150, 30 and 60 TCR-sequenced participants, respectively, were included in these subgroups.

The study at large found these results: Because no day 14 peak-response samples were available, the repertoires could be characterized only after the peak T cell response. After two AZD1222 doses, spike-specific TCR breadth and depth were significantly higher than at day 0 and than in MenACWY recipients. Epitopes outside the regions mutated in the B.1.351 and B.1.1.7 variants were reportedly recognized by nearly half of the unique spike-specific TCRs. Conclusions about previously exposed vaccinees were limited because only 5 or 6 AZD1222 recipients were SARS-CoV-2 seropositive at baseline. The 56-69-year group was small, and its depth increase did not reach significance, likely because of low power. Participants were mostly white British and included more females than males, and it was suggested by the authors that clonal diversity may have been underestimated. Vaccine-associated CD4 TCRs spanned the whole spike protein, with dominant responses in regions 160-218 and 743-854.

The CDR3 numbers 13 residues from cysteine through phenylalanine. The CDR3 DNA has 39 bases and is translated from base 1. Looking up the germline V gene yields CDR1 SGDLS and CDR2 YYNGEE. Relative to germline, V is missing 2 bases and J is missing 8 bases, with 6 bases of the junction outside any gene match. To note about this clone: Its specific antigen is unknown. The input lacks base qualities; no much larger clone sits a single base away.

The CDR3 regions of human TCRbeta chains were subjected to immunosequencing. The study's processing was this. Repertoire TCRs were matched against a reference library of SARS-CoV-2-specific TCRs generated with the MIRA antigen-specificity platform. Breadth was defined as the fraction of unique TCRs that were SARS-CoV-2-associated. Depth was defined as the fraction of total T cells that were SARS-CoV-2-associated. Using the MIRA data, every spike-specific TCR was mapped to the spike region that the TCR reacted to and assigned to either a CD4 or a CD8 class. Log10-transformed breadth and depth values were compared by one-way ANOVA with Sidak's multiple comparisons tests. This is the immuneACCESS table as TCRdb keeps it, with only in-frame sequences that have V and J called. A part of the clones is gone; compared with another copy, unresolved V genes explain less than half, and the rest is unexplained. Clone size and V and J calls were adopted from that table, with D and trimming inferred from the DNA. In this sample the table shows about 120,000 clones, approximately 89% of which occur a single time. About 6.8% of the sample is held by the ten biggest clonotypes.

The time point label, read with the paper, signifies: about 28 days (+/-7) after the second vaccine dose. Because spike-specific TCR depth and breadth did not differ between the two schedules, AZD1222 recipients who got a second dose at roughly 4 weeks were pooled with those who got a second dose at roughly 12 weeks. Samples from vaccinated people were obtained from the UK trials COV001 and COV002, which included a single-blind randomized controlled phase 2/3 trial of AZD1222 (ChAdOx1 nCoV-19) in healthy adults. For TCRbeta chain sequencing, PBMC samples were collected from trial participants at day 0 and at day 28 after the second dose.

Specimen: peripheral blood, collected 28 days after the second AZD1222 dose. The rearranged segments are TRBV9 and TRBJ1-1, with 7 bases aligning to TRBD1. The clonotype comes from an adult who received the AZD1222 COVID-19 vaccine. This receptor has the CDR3 CASSVRGSGEAFF. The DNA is TGTGCCAGCAGCGTCAGGGGGTCCGGAGAAGCTTTCTTT.